These T cell receptor beta chains were read from a single sample in a study of T cells after yellow fever vaccination. TCRdb reprocessed the 5' RACE reads with MiXCR, giving one entry per CDR3 protein. The data contain about 63,000 distinct CDR3 sequences, approximately 8% of them singletons. Sequenced material: CD8+ T cells sorted from PBMCs, taken 15 days after the yellow fever booster vaccination. Source of these receptors: a man in his thirties or forties who received the YFV17D yellow fever vaccine. CDR3s include the opening cysteine and the closing phenylalanine or tryptophan. A D gene is named only where the DNA matches it firmly. Size values are once, few and many counts, or a class for expanded clones, and some rows have none.

length,V,D,J,size,DNA,CDR3
13,TRBV27,NA,TRBJ1-1,many,TGTGCCAGCAGTTTATCCCACAGAAATGAAGCTTTCTTT,CASSLSHRNEAFF
15,TRBV5-5,TRBD2,TRBJ2-3,many,TGTGCCAGCAGCTTGGAGGGAGGGTACACAGATACGCAGTATTTT,CASSLEGGYTDTQYF
13,TRBV20-1,NA,TRBJ1-5,many,TGCAGTGGTGATACAGGGCTTGGTCAGCCCCAGCATTTT,CSGDTGLGQPQHF
17,TRBV4-3,TRBD2,TRBJ2-1,NA,TGCGCCAGCAGCCCGGGGACTAGCGGGAGTTTTTACAATGAGCAGTTCTTC,CASSPGTSGSFYNEQFF
16,TRBV20-1,TRBD2,TRBJ2-7,many,TGCAGTGCTAGAGAATGGGTAGCGGGAGAAGGCTACGAGCAGTACTTC,CSAREWVAGEGYEQYF
13,TRBV27,TRBD1,TRBJ1-1,many,TGTGCCAGCAGTTACGACAGGGGAACTGAAGCTTTCTTT,CASSYDRGTEAFF
17,TRBV6-2/TRBV6-3,TRBD2,TRBJ2-1,many,TGTGCCAGCAGTCCGCACCCTGTCGGGGGGTCCTACAATGAGCAGTTCTTC,CASSPHPVGGSYNEQFF
13,TRBV23-1,NA,TRBJ2-1,many,TGCGCCAGCAGTCACGATACAGAAAGAGAGCAGTTCTTC,CASSHDTEREQFF
14,TRBV20-1,TRBD2,TRBJ2-1,many,TGCAGTGCTAGCCCATCCGGGGGGTACAATGAGCAGTTCTTC,CSASPSGGYNEQFF
17,TRBV11-2,NA,TRBJ2-4,many,TGTGCCAGCAGCCAACAAGCCAGGGGAGCATCCAAAAACATTCAGTACTTC,CASSQQARGASKNIQYF